This T cell receptor beta chain was retrieved from a study of blood T cell repertoires in COVID-19. In the study overall: Sites across the United States, Italy and Spain contributed samples from acute and convalescent COVID-19. Sources were T cells, B-cell-depleted T cells, or PBMCs; the material itself was cDNA or gDNA.

This CDR3 spans 13 amino acids. Trimming shortened V by 0 bases and J by 8 bases, and 6 bases separated the two germline ends. Germline V gene sequence: CDR1 SGHDT, CDR2 YYEEEE. Original analysis: Researchers report that nucleated cell counts were estimated from reference gene primer amplification. Method: immunoSEQ multiplex PCR; TCRdb's copy keeps in-frame clones and lacks some. V and J calls and clone size are those listed in that table; D and trimming were worked out from the DNA. Found here are about 100,000 clones, roughly 80% of them singletons; the top ten hold roughly an eighth. The rearrangement joins TRBV5-6 to TRBJ1-6; D not certain. Input material: peripheral blood. The TCR comes from a man aged 50 or older with active or convalescent COVID-19. The CDR3 loop reads CASSLETYSPLHF. The DNA for the CDR3 is TGTGCCAGCAGCTTGGAGACTTATTCACCCCTCCACTTT.